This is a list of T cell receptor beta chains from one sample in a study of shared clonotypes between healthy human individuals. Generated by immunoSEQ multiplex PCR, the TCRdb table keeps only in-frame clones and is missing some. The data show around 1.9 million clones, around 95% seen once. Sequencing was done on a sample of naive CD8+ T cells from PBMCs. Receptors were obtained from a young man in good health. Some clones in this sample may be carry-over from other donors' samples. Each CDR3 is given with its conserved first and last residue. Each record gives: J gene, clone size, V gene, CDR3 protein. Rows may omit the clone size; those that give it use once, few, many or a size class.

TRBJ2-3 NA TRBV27 CASSPTGPRNTQYF
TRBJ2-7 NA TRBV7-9 CASSLGSREQYF
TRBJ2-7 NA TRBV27 CASSLSESAHEQYF
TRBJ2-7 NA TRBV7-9 CASSYWGQGGSYEQYF
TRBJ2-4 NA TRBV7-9 CASSEGMGAKNIQYF
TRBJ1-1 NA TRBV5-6 CASSFGSISEAFF
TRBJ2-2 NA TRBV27 CASSLYRGHDTGELFF
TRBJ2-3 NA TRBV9 CASSVRGRSTDTQYF
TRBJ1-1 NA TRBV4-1 CASSPRGRAWLDTEAFF
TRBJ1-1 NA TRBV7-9 CASSMTGMGTEAFF
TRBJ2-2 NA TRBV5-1 CASSLSNQGWGTGELFF
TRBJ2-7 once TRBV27 CASSRGLLPYEQYF
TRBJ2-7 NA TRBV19 CASSFRGWGYEQYF
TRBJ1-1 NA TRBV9 CASSVGQGGVSTEAFF
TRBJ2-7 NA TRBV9 CASSVGAGGAGYEQYF
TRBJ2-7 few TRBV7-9 CASSQLRPEQYF
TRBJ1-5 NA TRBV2 CASSDARNQPQHF
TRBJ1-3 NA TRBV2 CASSTTIGNTIYF
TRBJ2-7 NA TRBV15 CATSTGTSGYEQYF
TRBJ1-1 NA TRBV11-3 CASSDTGNTEAFF
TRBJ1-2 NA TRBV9 CASSSPSSAATGYTF
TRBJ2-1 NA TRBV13 CASSEGTSVNNEQFF
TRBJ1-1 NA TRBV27 CASVALNTEAFF
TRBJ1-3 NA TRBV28 CASSAHRGLNENTIYF
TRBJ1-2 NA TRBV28 CASSLRGGLGYTF
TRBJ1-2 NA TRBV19 CARRGPANYGYTF
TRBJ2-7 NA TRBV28 CASSILAGFDEQYF
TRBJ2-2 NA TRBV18 CASSTGTGFTGELFF
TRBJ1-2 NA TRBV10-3 CAISELGGPSYGYTF
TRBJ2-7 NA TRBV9 CASSVGVRGDEQYF
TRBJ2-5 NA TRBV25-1 CASSETGGYQETQYF
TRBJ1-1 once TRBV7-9 CASSSSRTMNTEAFF
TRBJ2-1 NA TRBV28 CASSSKGWPGEQFF
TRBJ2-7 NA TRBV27 CASSLSVWTPGYEQYF
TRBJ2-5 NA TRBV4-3 CASSQDRPGEWLETQYF
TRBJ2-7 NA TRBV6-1 CASKRPATLYEQYF
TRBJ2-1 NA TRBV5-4 CASRRWEGYNEQFF
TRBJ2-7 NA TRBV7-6 CASSGGGNYEQYF
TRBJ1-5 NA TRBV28 CATKGDRPIRNQPQHF
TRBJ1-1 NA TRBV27 CASSSLLRNTEAFF
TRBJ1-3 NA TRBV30 CAWKSKENTIYF
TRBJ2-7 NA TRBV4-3 CASSQDFVGTAYEQYF
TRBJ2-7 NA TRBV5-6 CASSSLGTGVYEQYF
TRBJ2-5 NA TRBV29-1 CSVESQSPGTGYQETQYF
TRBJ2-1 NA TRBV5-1 CASSLRTKDIFFANEQFF
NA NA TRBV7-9 CASSIGGVKYEQYF
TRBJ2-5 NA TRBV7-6 CASSPSTSGQMAQYF
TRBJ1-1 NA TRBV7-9 CASSSGENTEAFF
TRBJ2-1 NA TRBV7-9 CASRKGVSSYNEQFF